Following are 32 T cell receptor beta chains from one sample sequenced in a study of blood T cell repertoires in COVID-19. Libraries were prepared by immunoSEQ multiplex PCR; TCRdb keeps only in-frame clonotypes and omits some of them. This sample yields roughly 81,000 clones, of which around 83% are seen a single time; roughly 2.2% belongs to the top ten. Source material: peripheral blood. These receptors were taken from a woman aged 70-85 years with acute or convalescent COVID-19.

The rearrangement links TRBV6-2 or TRBV6-3 to TRBJ2-2; possible D gene TRBD1, 6 bases. This CDR3 spans 15 amino acids. Trimming took 0 bases from V and 5 from J, leaving 10 bases between them. Germline CDR1 is MNHEY and CDR2 is SVGEGT. CDR3 amino acids: CASSYSGHGTGELFF. DNA for the CDR3: TGTGCCAGCAGTTACTCGGGACACGGAACCGGGGAGCTGTTTTTT.

V gene TRBV20-1 combines with J gene TRBJ2-7, with D unresolved. Trimming removed 3 bases from V and 2 bases from J, with 5 bases in between. This CDR3 has 11 amino acids. Germline lookup yields CDR1 DFQATT and CDR2 SNEGSKA (reference sequence). The CDR3 reads CSASRAYEQYF. The DNA of the CDR3 is TGCAGTGCTAGTCGAGCCTACGAGCAGTACTTC.

The CDR3 spells CASSSMLTGNYGYTF. The DNA for the CDR3 is TGTGCCAGCAGTTCCATGCTGACAGGGAACTATGGCTACACCTTC. V usage is TRBV6-5 and J usage is TRBJ1-2; 7 bases map to TRBD1. The V gene's germline CDR1 is MNHEY and CDR2 SVGAGI. V was pared by 4 bases and J by 2 bases, with 7 bases of the junction left unmatched. The CDR3 totals 15 residues.

The chain is built from TRBV27 and TRBJ1-4; D possibly corresponds to TRBD1 (5 bases). CDR3 length: 13 amino acids. The germline V and J ends were trimmed by 6 bases and 8 bases, with 13 bases remaining between them. From germline, CDR1 is MNHEY and CDR2 SMNVEV (reference sequence). DNA for the CDR3: TGTGCCAGCAGCCGTGGGACTGAGGAAAAACTGTTTTTT. Its translation: CASSRGTEEKLFF.

V and J are TRBV10-3 and TRBJ2-3, with 10 bases fitting TRBD2. The CDR3 loop spans 16 amino acids. Per the germline V gene, CDR1 is ENHRY and CDR2 is SYGVKD. After removal of 6 bases from V and 2 bases from J, the junction contained 8 bases not matched to a gene. This CDR3 reads CAISLGTSAYTDTQYF. CDR3 coding DNA: TGTGCCATCAGCCTCGGGACTAGCGCTTACACAGATACGCAGTATTTT.

This chain uses TRBV19 with TRBJ2-7; 10 bases are shared with TRBD1. The CDR3 length is 15 residues. Looked up from germline, CDR1 is LNHDA and CDR2 is SQIVND (reference sequence). V was clipped by 6 bases and J by 2 bases; unmatched bases: 7. DNA for the CDR3: TGTGCCAGTAGCCGGGGACAGGGGCTAGCCTACGAGCAGTACTTC. This gives the protein CASSRGQGLAYEQYF. Full variable domain (missing parts from reference TRBV19 and TRBJ2-7): DGGITQSPKYLFRKEGQNVTLSCEQNLNHDAMYWYRQDPGQGLRLIYYSQIVNDFQKGDIAEGYSVSREKKESFPLTVTSAQKNPTAFYLCASSRGQGLAYEQYFGPGTRLTVT.

This clone was seen a handful of times. The chain is built from TRBV27 and TRBJ1-1; D is possibly TRBD1 (5 bases). The CDR3 has 15 residues. Germline assignment: CDR1 MNHEY and CDR2 SMNVEV (reference sequence). The V end lost 2 bases, the J end lost 1 base, and 11 bases lay between the germline ends. CDR3 loop: CASSLNGGSNTEAFF. In DNA, the CDR3 is TGTGCCAGCAGTTTAAATGGGGGGTCGAACACTGAAGCTTTCTTT.

This clone occurred once. The chain links TRBV11-2 to TRBJ1-6; 8 nucleotides match TRBD1. The V gene's germline CDR1 is SGHAT and CDR2 FQNNGV. The length of the CDR3 is 15 residues. V lost 5 bases to trimming and J lost 7 bases; unmatched junction nucleotides: 7. The CDR3 coding sequence is TGTGCCAGCAGCACCCGACAGGGGACGAATTCACCCCTCCACTTT. Translation gives CASSTRQGTNSPLHF.

The sample holds a few counts of this clone. This chain joins TRBV6-5 and TRBJ2-1, with 10 bases fitting TRBD1. V lost 7 bases, J lost 9 bases, and 6 bases stayed unmatched. Germline V gene sequence: CDR1 MNHEY, CDR2 SVGAGI. This CDR3 spans 13 amino acids. The CDR3 protein is CASMRQGAGEQFF. The DNA for the CDR3 is TGTGCCAGCATGCGACAGGGGGCAGGTGAGCAGTTCTTC.

The CDR3 is CASSTSGTGGSRSPLHF. CDR3 nucleotides: TGTGCCAGTAGTACCTCCGGGACAGGGGGTTCTCGATCACCCCTCCACTTT. The chain uses TRBV19 and TRBJ1-6; 11 bases agree with TRBD1. The CDR3 covers 17 residues. CDR1 and CDR2 from the germline V gene are LNHDA and SQIVND (reference sequence). V shed 4 bases, J shed 10 bases, and the junction held 12 bases outside the gene matches.

J is TRBJ1-2 and V is TRBV6-6; TRBD1 matches at 9 bases. Trimming cost V 11 bases and J 6 bases; bases outside gene matches: 10. Germline-derived CDR1 and CDR2 are MNHNY and SVGAGI (reference sequence). The CDR3 length is 13 residues. The CDR3 region is CAGSGTGLDGYTF. The DNA of the CDR3 is TGTGCCGGGTCCGGGACAGGGTTGGATGGCTACACCTTC.

This clone appeared once. The V gene is TRBV18, the J gene TRBJ2-1; no clear D. Looked up from germline, CDR1 is KGHSH and CDR2 is LQKENI. CDR3 length: 16 amino acids. Trimming removed 0 bases at V and 0 bases at J, with 9 bases between. CDR3 residues: CASSPPKQSSYNEQFF. The CDR3, as DNA: TGTGCCAGCTCACCACCGAAACAGAGCTCCTACAATGAGCAGTTCTTC.

This sequence joins TRBV18 and TRBJ1-2; 9 bases align to TRBD1. Germline values: CDR1 KGHSH, CDR2 LQKENI. With 4 bases clipped from V and 7 bases from J, the junction kept 13 bases outside the gene matches. The CDR3 runs 16 residues. The CDR3 region has the DNA TGTGCCAGCTCACATACACAGGGGGCGGCGGTCTTTGGCTACACCTTC. Encoded protein: CASSHTQGAAVFGYTF.

V and J are TRBV11-2 and TRBJ1-4; tentatively, D is TRBD1 (6 bases). This CDR3 is built from 18 residues. V was shortened by 2 bases and J by 1 base, with 17 bases between the two germline ends. The germline gives CDR1 SGHAT, CDR2 FQNNGV. In nucleotides, the CDR3 is TGTGCCAGCAGCTTAAGGGACACGGTTATTGGAACTAATGAAAAACTGTTTTTT. It specifies CASSLRDTVIGTNEKLFF.

This chain connects TRBV7-9 to TRBJ2-5; the match to TRBD2 covers 9 bases. CDR1 is SEHNR and CDR2 is FQNEAQ in the germline V gene (reference sequence). The length of the CDR3 is 15 residues. The trim removed 1 base at V and 1 base at J, leaving 1 base unmatched. The chain's CDR3 is CASSLGAGGQETQYF. In DNA form, the CDR3 reads TGTGCCAGCAGCTTAGGAGCGGGGGGCCAAGAGACCCAGTACTTC.

This clone was seen a few times. The V and J genes are TRBV7-2 and TRBJ1-5; maybe TRBD1 (6 bases). The CDR3 length is 15 residues. The V gene lost 1 base and the J gene lost 11 bases, with 18 bases spanning the gap. Germline loops: CDR1 SGHTA, CDR2 FQGNSA. In DNA, the CDR3 is TGTGCCAGCAGCTTAGAGGGACATCCTGCGGAGGCCCAGCATTTT. This codes for CASSLEGHPAEAQHF. The whole variable domain, remainder taken from reference TRBV7-2 and TRBJ1-5, is GAGVSQSPSNKVTEKGKDVELRCDPISGHTALYWYRQSLGQGLEFLIYFQGNSAPDKSGLPSDRFSAERTGGSVSTLTIQRTQQEDSAVYLCASSLEGHPAEAQHFGDGTRLSIL.

This clone was seen only a few times. V gene TRBV18 combines with J gene TRBJ1-5; the D gene is possibly TRBD1 (6 bases). V lost 4 bases and J 7 bases, leaving 14 bases between the germline ends. Per the germline V gene, CDR1 is KGHSH and CDR2 is LQKENI. The CDR3 extends over 14 amino acids. The CDR3 loop reads CASSLDSQGQPQHF. CDR3 nucleotide sequence: TGTGCCAGCTCACTGGACAGCCAGGGGCAGCCCCAGCATTTT. Using reference TRBV18 and TRBJ1-5 for the parts outside the CDR3, the full variable domain is NAGVMQNPRHLVRRRGQEARLRCSPMKGHSHVYWYRQLPEEGLKFMVYLQKENIIDESGMPKERFSAEFPKEGPSILRIQQVVRGDSAAYFCASSLDSQGQPQHFGDGTRLSIL.

V gene TRBV27 combines with J gene TRBJ1-6; D not resolved. CDR1 is MNHEY and CDR2 is SMNVEV in the germline V gene (reference sequence). The CDR3 has 15 amino acids. V lost 5 bases, J lost 3 bases, and 11 bases lay in between. In DNA, the CDR3 is TGTGCCAGCAGTAACACCGGGTTCTATAATTCACCCCTCCACTTT. Its protein product is CASSNTGFYNSPLHF.

The chain recombines TRBV2 with TRBJ1-5; D is uncertain. This CDR3 has 14 amino acids. Trimming shortened V by 4 bases and J by 6 bases, and 13 bases separated the two germline ends. Germline lookup yields CDR1 SNHLY and CDR2 FYNNEI. The CDR3 nucleotides read TGTGCCAGCAGTGCCGGGGAAAGGAGTCAGCCCCAGCATTTT. It encodes CASSAGERSQPQHF.

The chain carries TRBV24-1 and TRBJ1-5, with 8 bases matching TRBD1. This CDR3 contains 17 residues. V lost 4 bases, J lost 0 bases, and 7 bases stayed unmatched. Germline CDR1 is KGHDR and CDR2 is SFDVKD. The CDR3 DNA reads as TGTGCCACCAGTGACAGTGGACAGGGCTATAGCAATCAGCCCCAGCATTTT. Protein sequence: CATSDSGQGYSNQPQHF.

This clone was seen only a few times. V and J are TRBV28 and TRBJ1-2; D unresolved. CDR1 and CDR2 (germline): MDHEN, SYDVKM. CDR3 length: 16 amino acids. Trimming stripped 4 bases from V and 4 bases from J, with 19 bases between. The CDR3 loop reads CASSSPRTAGAYGYTF. DNA for the CDR3: TGTGCCAGCAGTTCCCCACGCACGGCCGGAGCCTATGGCTACACCTTC.

The rearrangement uses TRBV2 and TRBJ2-6; 9 bases align to TRBD1. Germline loops: CDR1 SNHLY, CDR2 FYNNEI. Losses at the gene ends were 5 bases for V and 0 bases for J; bases not matched to a gene: 5. CDR3 length equals 17 residues. The CDR3 loop reads CASSTRTGASGANVLTF. The DNA for the CDR3 is TGTGCCAGCAGTACCCGGACAGGGGCCTCTGGGGCCAACGTCCTGACTTTC.

This clone has more than one count but fewer than ten. The rearrangement uses TRBV7-3 and TRBJ2-3, with D perhaps matching TRBD1 (6 bases). CDR3 length equals 15 residues. Per the germline V gene, CDR1 is SGHTA and CDR2 is FQGTGA. Trimming shortened V by 0 bases and J by 7 bases, and 14 bases separated the two germline ends. The CDR3: CASSLTFGQPNTQYF. The CDR3 nucleotides read TGTGCCAGCAGCTTAACGTTCGGACAGCCCAATACGCAGTATTTT.

V gene TRBV5-1 combines with J gene TRBJ2-1; TRBD1 is a possible D gene (6 bases). The CDR3 consists of 15 residues. With 0 bases removed from V and 10 bases from J, the gap between germline ends came to 17 bases. CDR1 is SGHRS, CDR2 YFSETQ, per germline. The CDR3 region is CASSLATGGGWEQFF. In DNA form, the CDR3 reads TGCGCCAGCAGCTTGGCGACAGGTGGTGGTTGGGAGCAGTTCTTC.

This clone was detected once. V and J are TRBV7-9 and TRBJ1-4, with D tentatively TRBD1 (6 bases). The CDR3 extends over 15 amino acids. The V gene's germline CDR1 is SEHNR and CDR2 FQNEAQ (reference sequence). Trimming pared 5 bases from V and 8 bases from J, leaving 18 bases between. CDR3 coding DNA: TGTGCCAGCAGCACTCCGGGGGGCCTCCGAGAAAAACTGTTTTTT. It specifies CASSTPGGLREKLFF.

This chain joins TRBV19 and TRBJ1-6, with D unclear. V lost 5 bases, J lost 4 bases, and 12 bases lay in between. There are 15 residues in the CDR3. Germline-derived CDR1 and CDR2 are LNHDA and SQIVND (reference sequence). In DNA form, the CDR3 reads TGTGCCAGTAGTTCCAGCCGACTTTATAATTCACCCCTCCACTTT. Translating gives CASSSSRLYNSPLHF.

The gene calls are TRBV30 and TRBJ2-7; 9 bases line up with TRBD1. CDR1 is GTSNPN and CDR2 is SVGIG in the germline V gene (reference sequence). The J segment lost 4 bases and the V segment lost 4 bases, leaving 11 bases of the junction unmatched. CDR3 length equals 15 residues. The CDR3 protein is CAWNSGTGNRYEQYF. Here the CDR3 DNA reads TGTGCCTGGAATTCTGGGACAGGGAATAGATACGAGCAGTACTTC.

The table lists this clone with a count of one. The chain has TRBV7-9 and TRBJ2-1; a possible D gene is TRBD2 (6 bases). Between the trimmed V and J ends, which lost 3 bases and 14 bases, there was a span of 14 bases. The CDR3 contains 12 residues. Looked up from germline, CDR1 is SEHNR and CDR2 is FQNEAQ (reference sequence). In DNA form, the CDR3 reads TGTGCCAGCAGCTTTTCGGCGGGGAGTGAGTTCTTC. Amino acid sequence: CASSFSAGSEFF.

This clone was observed a few times. The chain uses TRBV10-3 and TRBJ1-1; TRBD1 aligns across 12 bases. The trim removed 4 bases at V and 5 bases at J, leaving 5 bases unmatched. Germline CDR1 and CDR2: ENHRY and SYGVKD. This CDR3 region has 15 residues. CDR3 coding DNA: TGTGCCATCAGTGCAAGGGACAGGGGGCCTACTGAAGCTTTCTTT. This codes for CAISARDRGPTEAFF.

The chain combines TRBV7-6 with TRBJ1-4; possible D gene TRBD1, 5 bases. The germline V gene has CDR1 SGHVS and CDR2 FNYEAQ. This CDR3 is built from 13 residues. The V and J ends lost 4 bases and 7 bases respectively, with 10 bases between them. The CDR3 is CASSSGDFEKLFF. CDR3 nucleotides: TGTGCCAGCAGCTCCGGGGACTTTGAAAAACTGTTTTTT.

This chain connects TRBV10-2 to TRBJ2-7; the match to TRBD1 covers 8 bases. Germline V gene lookup returns CDR1 WSHSY and CDR2 SAAADI. There are 14 residues in the CDR3. V was clipped by 7 bases and J by 1 base; unmatched bases: 6. This CDR3 reads CASMEGDRSYEQYF. The CDR3 DNA sequence: TGCGCCAGCATGGAGGGGGACAGGTCCTACGAGCAGTACTTC.

J is TRBJ1-1 and V is TRBV12-3 or TRBV12-4, with a tentative D call TRBD1 (6 bases). V was clipped by 1 base and J by 7 bases, with 10 bases between them. The CDR3 has 13 amino acids. The CDR3 DNA sequence: TGTGCCAGCAGTTTAGGACAGGATAATGAAGCTTTCTTT. Translated: CASSLGQDNEAFF.